This TCR beta chain was retrieved from a study of identical twins. Findings of the study overall: Beta out-of-frame sequences showed weaker excess sharing between twins.

V was shortened by 2 bases and J by 3 bases, with 17 bases between the two germline ends. CDR3 length: 16 amino acids. In germline, CDR1 is DFQATT, CDR2 SNEGSKA (reference sequence). In regard to this clonotype: The antigen remains unidentified.

Template switching added a universal primer binding site, and final cDNA carried unique molecular identifiers. Using its own MiXCR run on the 5' RACE reads, TCRdb lists one record per CDR3 protein. The data hold hundreds of thousands of distinct CDR3 sequences, with 9% to 15% observed a single time. The same specimen was also included in a second study, on yellow fever vaccine responses in identical twins.

The V call is TRBV20-1, the J call TRBJ1-5; a possible D gene is TRBD1 (6 bases). This sequence was found in a woman under 30 in good health. Sequenced: PBMCs. The CDR3 DNA is TGCAGTGCTAGACCAGGGGCTGGGCCACACAATCAGCCCCAGCATTTT. Its translation: CSARPGAGPHNQPQHF.